A single sample is the source of the 20 T cell receptor beta chains below, sequenced in a study of T and B cells in COVID-19 patients. Each TRB amplification used about 220-500 ng of genomic DNA from blood. Multiplex PCR with BIOMED2 TRB-A/B primer pools amplified TRB rearrangements. MiXCR, run by TCRdb on the multiplex PCR reads, gives a single entry per CDR3 protein. The table records several thousand distinct CDR3 sequences, more than 25% of them present only once. The sample comprised blood. These receptors were taken from a human donor who had recovered from COVID-19.

The chain carries TRBV20-1 and TRBJ1-5; a weak D match, TRBD1 (5 bases). Germline CDR1 reads DFQATT; CDR2 reads SNEGSKA (reference sequence). The CDR3 has 13 residues. Trimming took off 1 base at V and 6 bases at J, with 10 bases between the two ends. The CDR3 region is CSARGKGTQPQHF. CDR3 nucleotide sequence: TGCAGTGCTAGAGGGAAGGGGACTCAGCCCCAGCATTTT.

This clonotype has a handful of counts. V is TRBV24-1 and J is TRBJ2-5, with a tentative D call TRBD1 (6 bases). V was shortened by 5 bases and J by 1 base, with 7 bases between the two germline ends. The CDR3 has 13 residues. Germline CDR1 is KGHDR and CDR2 is SFDVKD. The CDR3 loop is CATSGGGQETQYF. Here the CDR3 DNA reads TGTGCCACCAGTGGAGGGGGCCAAGAGACCCAGTACTTC.

V gene TRBV7-6 combines with J gene TRBJ1-5, with 8 bases identical to TRBD1. CDR3 length equals 14 residues. The germline CDR1 and CDR2 sequences are SGHVS and FNYEAQ. Trimming cost V 6 bases and J 5 bases; bases outside gene matches: 6. CDR3 bases: TGTGCCAGCAGTCGCGACAGGGGTGATCAGCCCCAGCATTTT. It is translated as CASSRDRGDQPQHF.

The rearrangement joins TRBV18 to TRBJ1-1; D not certain. The CDR3 extends over 14 amino acids. V dropped 3 bases and J dropped 0 bases, with 8 bases sitting between them. CDR1 and CDR2 from the germline V gene are KGHSH and LQKENI. The CDR3 spells CASSPGPLNTEAFF. CDR3 bases: TGTGCCAGCTCACCTGGACCCTTGAACACTGAAGCTTTCTTT. Full variable domain (missing parts from reference TRBV18 and TRBJ1-1): NAGVMQNPRHLVRRRGQEARLRCSPMKGHSHVYWYRQLPEEGLKFMVYLQKENIIDESGMPKERFSAEFPKEGPSILRIQQVVRGDSAAYFCASSPGPLNTEAFFGQGTRLTVV.

Within the sample, this clonotype is medium-sized (0.01 to 0.1%). The chain has TRBV19 and TRBJ2-1; the D gene is possibly TRBD2 (6 bases). This CDR3 is built from 17 residues. CDR1 is LNHDA, CDR2 SQIVND, per germline (reference sequence). Trimming took 2 bases from V and 7 from J, leaving 21 bases between them. As DNA, the CDR3 is TGTGCCAGTAGTATAACCCGTGTGGGTAGCGGCGGAAATGAGCAGTTCTTC. It encodes CASSITRVGSGGNEQFF.

This clonotype has just a few counts. This CDR3 is CASSEGTYYEQYV. In DNA form, the CDR3 reads TGTGCCAGCAGTGAAGGGACTTATTACGAGCAGTACGTC. This chain uses TRBV6-1 with TRBJ2-7, with a possible D match to TRBD2 (5 bases). V lost 1 base and J 4 bases, leaving 8 bases between the germline ends. The CDR3 runs to 13 residues. CDR1 and CDR2 from the germline V gene are MNHNS and SASEGT.

In this sample, this clonotype turned up a few times. This chain joins TRBV27 and TRBJ2-1; 15 bases line up with TRBD2. Looked up from germline, CDR1 is MNHEY and CDR2 is SMNVEV (reference sequence). The CDR3 loop spans 19 amino acids. V lost 6 bases, J lost 3 bases, and 12 bases stayed unmatched. DNA for the CDR3: TGTGCCAGCAGCCTCGTGGGGACTAGCGGGGGGTCAATCTACAATGAGCAGTTCTTC. This sequence encodes CASSLVGTSGGSIYNEQFF.

This clonotype qualifies as medium-sized. J is TRBJ2-3 and V is TRBV19, with D perhaps matching TRBD1 (6 bases). V was cut by 5 bases and J by 5 bases, with 11 bases left in between. The CDR3 totals 13 residues. Germline CDR1 reads LNHDA; CDR2 reads SQIVND (reference sequence). CDR3 sequence (DNA): TGTGCCAGTAGTTCCGACAGGCGAGATACGCAGTATTTT. Protein product: CASSSDRRDTQYF.

By share, this clonotype counts as medium-sized (0.01 to 0.1%). This chain uses TRBV29-1 with TRBJ1-3; TRBD1 matches at 10 bases. V was pared by 1 base and J by 4 bases, with 7 bases of the junction left unmatched. Looked up from germline, CDR1 is SQVTM and CDR2 is ANQGSEA. The CDR3 totals 16 residues. This CDR3 reads CSVEASGDRGGNTIYF. CDR3 DNA: TGCAGCGTTGAAGCCTCAGGGGACAGGGGCGGAAACACCATATATTTT.

This sequence joins TRBV5-5 and TRBJ2-7, with unresolved D. V was clipped by 0 bases and J by 0 bases, with 13 bases between them. The CDR3 consists of 16 residues. Germline V CDR1 and CDR2: SGHKS, YYEKEE (reference sequence). DNA for the CDR3: TGTGCCAGCAGCTTGGGGTCGACCAGACTCTCCTACGAGCAGTACGTC. Translated, it gives CASSLGSTRLSYEQYV.

This chain joins TRBV12-3 or TRBV12-4 and TRBJ1-6, with TRBD1 identical over 7 bases. This CDR3 is built from 14 residues. With V trimmed by 3 bases and J by 9 bases, 5 bases remained unmatched. CDR3: CASSFSGQLSPLHF. CDR3 DNA: TGTGCCAGCAGTTTCTCGGGACAGCTTTCACCCCTCCACTTT.

About this clonotype: The junction differs from germline at one of its ends, possibly a read error. The CDR3 coding sequence is TGCGCCAGCAGAGGAGGGCAGGGGCATTCTGGGGCCAACGTCCTGACTTTC. This translates into CASRGGQGHSGANVLTF. J is TRBJ2-6 and V is TRBV5-5, with D perhaps TRBD1 or TRBD2 (6 bases each). The CDR3 consists of 17 residues. Germline loops: CDR1 SGHKS, CDR2 YYEKEE (reference sequence).

The chain combines TRBV7-2 with TRBJ2-2; D may be TRBD2 (6 bases). The CDR3 spans 16 residues. Germline CDR1 reads SGHTA; CDR2 reads FQGNSA. Trimming shortened V by 5 bases and J by 0 bases, and 13 bases separated the two germline ends. CDR3: CASSPGTGANTGELFF. The CDR3 DNA is TGTGCCAGCAGCCCCGGGACTGGGGCGAACACCGGGGAGCTGTTTTTT.

This clonotype came up a few times. V gene TRBV27 combines with J gene TRBJ2-1; TRBD2 might be the D (5 bases). The CDR3 has 19 amino acids. CDR1 is MNHEY, CDR2 SMNVEV, per germline (reference sequence). V shed 4 bases and J shed 1 base, with 23 bases lying between them. The CDR3 here is CASSSLGFGERISYNEQFF. CDR3 bases: TGTGCCAGCAGTTCTCTGGGGTTTGGGGAGAGGATTTCCTACAATGAGCAGTTCTTC.

The V gene is TRBV6-6, the J gene TRBJ2-7; 10 nucleotides match TRBD1. This CDR3 has 15 amino acids. Losses at the gene ends were 0 bases for V and 3 bases for J; bases not matched to a gene: 2. The germline CDR1 and CDR2 sequences are MNHNY and SVGAGI (reference sequence). The CDR3 region is CASSYSGTGVYEQYF. DNA for the CDR3: TGTGCCAGCAGTTACTCGGGGACAGGGGTCTACGAGCAGTACTTC.

V and J are TRBV5-1 and TRBJ2-5; TRBD2 matches at 7 bases. V shed 2 bases, J shed 3 bases, and the junction held 4 bases outside the gene matches. The germline CDR1 and CDR2 sequences are SGHRS and YFSETQ. CDR3 length: 14 residues. CDR3 protein: CASSFPAGEETQYF. Written as DNA, the CDR3 is TGCGCCAGCAGCTTCCCGGCGGGGGAAGAGACCCAGTACTTC. Together with reference TRBV5-1 and TRBJ2-5, the CDR3 gives the full variable domain: KAGVTQTPRYLIKTRGQQVTLSCSPISGHRSVSWYQQTPGQGLQFLFEYFSETQRNKGNFPGRFSGRQFSNSRSEMNVSTLELGDSALYLCASSFPAGEETQYFGPGTRLLVL.

This chain uses TRBV6-2 or TRBV6-3 with TRBJ1-6; the D gene is possibly TRBD1 (5 bases). The germline V and J ends were trimmed by 6 bases and 1 base, with 13 bases remaining between them. Looked up from germline, CDR1 is MNHEY and CDR2 is SVGEGT. The CDR3 has 16 amino acids. CDR3 DNA: TGTGCCAGCAGATCCGGAGGACAATCCTATAATTCACCCCTCCACTTT. Amino acid sequence: CASRSGGQSYNSPLHF.

A word on this clonotype: Germline is not matched at one junction end, which may reflect a read error. This chain joins TRBV5-4 and TRBJ2-1, with 9 bases lining up with TRBD2. Germline CDR1 reads SGHNT; CDR2 reads YYREEE (reference sequence). The CDR3 extends over 15 amino acids. The chain's CDR3 is CASSLGGASGERPSF. DNA of the CDR3: TGTGCCAGCAGCTTAGGGGGGGCTAGCGGGGAGCGCCCCAGCTTC.

This clonotype was seen only a few times. The chain uses TRBV27 and TRBJ2-5; 11 positions match TRBD2. The ends lost 2 bases at V and 5 bases at J; junction bases unmatched: 10. The CDR3 is 17 amino acids. Germline V gene sequence: CDR1 MNHEY, CDR2 SMNVEV (reference sequence). CDR3 region: CASSLGMGLAALETQYF. In DNA form, the CDR3 reads TGTGCCAGCAGTTTAGGGATGGGACTAGCGGCTCTGGAGACCCAGTACTTC.

Sample share makes this clonotype medium-sized. This sequence joins TRBV7-4 and TRBJ2-7; the match to TRBD2 covers 9 bases. This CDR3 has 16 residues. The germline gives CDR1 SGHVT, CDR2 SQSDAQ. Trimming removed 2 bases from V and 4 bases from J; junction bases left unmatched: 9. CDR3 region: CASSLRGGGGAYEQYV. CDR3 DNA: TGTGCCAGCAGCTTAAGAGGTGGCGGGGGGGCGTACGAGCAGTACGTC.